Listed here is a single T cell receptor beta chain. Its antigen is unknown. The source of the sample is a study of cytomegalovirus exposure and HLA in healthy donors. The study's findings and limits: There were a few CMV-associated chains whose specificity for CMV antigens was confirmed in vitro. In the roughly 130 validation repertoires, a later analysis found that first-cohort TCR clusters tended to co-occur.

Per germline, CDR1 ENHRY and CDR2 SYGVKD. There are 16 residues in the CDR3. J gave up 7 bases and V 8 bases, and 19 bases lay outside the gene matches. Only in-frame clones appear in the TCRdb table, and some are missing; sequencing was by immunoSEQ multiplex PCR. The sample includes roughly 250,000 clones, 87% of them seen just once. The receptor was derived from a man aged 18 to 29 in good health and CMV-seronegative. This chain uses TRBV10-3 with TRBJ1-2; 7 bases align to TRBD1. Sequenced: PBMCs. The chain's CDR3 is CAIGNLPGQSKVGYTF. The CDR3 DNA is TGTGCCATCGGGAACCTCCCGGGACAGTCTAAAGTTGGCTACACCTTC.